Sequencing of this TCR beta chain was carried out in a study of CD8 T cells in Susac syndrome (dated by TCRdb to about 2019). Regarding the complete study: Repertoire sequencing was used to test whether CD8+ T cell activation and differentiation in Susac syndrome was antigen driven. The study compared CD8+ T cell repertoire clonality among about a dozen healthy donors, 14 Susac syndrome patients and around 16 multiple sclerosis patients.

High-throughput TCR beta sequencing profiled peripheral blood CD8+ and CD4+ T cells from healthy donors, Susac syndrome patients and multiple sclerosis patients. Treatment-naive patients with stable or active relapsing-remitting disease fulfilling revised McDonald criteria were used as multiple sclerosis controls. Bulk CD8+ and CD4+ T cells were purified by magnetic negative isolation, whereas CD8+ TEMRA cells were enriched by FACS. Blood was collected in EDTA tubes and processed within 24 hours, with PBMCs isolated through density gradient centrifugation. PBMCs intended for TCR sequencing were cryopreserved in liquid nitrogen and thawed later in a water bath at 37 degrees C. A purity of at least 90% was achieved for sorted or isolated CD4+, CD8+ and CD8+ TEMRA cells. The study at large found these results: The study acknowledged that relatively few individuals were included in the TCR sequencing and HLA analysis.

In the case of this clonotype: It lacks a known antigen. No qualities accompany the bases; no much larger clone lies one base away.

RNA was extracted using the RNeasy kit, and 0.5 to 1 microgram was reverse transcribed with random hexamers. The immunoSEQ multiplex PCR assay, which covers 54 Vbeta and 13 Jbeta segments, was used to amplify TCR beta CDR3 regions. To correct PCR amplification bias, a synthetic template baseline was used for both primer optimization and computational correction. In the authors' own workflow: Reads were annotated to V, D and J genes per IMGT and analyzed with immunoSEQ Analyzer, keeping only productive sequences. To calculate clonality, Shannon entropy was normalized by log2 of the number of productive unique sequences and then subtracted from one. For each patient and control, public and private clones were evaluated within the 100 most prevalent clones. Clones were defined as Susac-specific when absent from the healthy and MS cohorts, from about 970 published viral clones and from other ImmuneACCESS disease sequences. The public reads were quality trimmed at Q25 with fastp and then assembled into clones with MiXCR by TCRdb, keeping productive beta chains. Each entry merges the rows of one CDR3 protein and shows their most common DNA and genes. TCRdb, not the original authors, processed these V and J calls. Across this sample there are about 400,000 distinct CDR3 sequences, with more than 80% seen only once. Around 0.12% of the sample lies in the top ten.

Relative to germline, V is missing 2 bases and J is missing 11 bases, with 9 bases of the junction outside any gene match. Per the germline V gene, SGDLS is the CDR1 and YYNGEE is the CDR2. The CDR3 holds 15 amino acids from the cysteine to the phenylalanine. CDR3 DNA is the only sequence kept; it has 45 bases, read in frame from the first base. This sequence originates from a human donor with multiple sclerosis. Source material: CD8+ T cells from PBMCs. The chain uses TRBV9 and TRBJ2-1; TRBD1 agrees with 11 junctional bases. The CDR3 has the sequence CASSVSGTGGSQQFF. The DNA is TGTGCCAGCAGCGTCTCCGGGACAGGGGGTTCCCAGCAGTTCTTC. The CDR3 plus the reference TRBV9 and TRBJ2-1 genes for the other parts give the full variable domain: DSGVTQTPKHLITATGQRVTLRCSPRSGDLSVYWYQQSLDQGLQFLIQYYNGEERAKGNILERFSAQQFPDLHSELNLSSLELGDSALYFCASSVSGTGGSQQFFGPGTRLTVL.